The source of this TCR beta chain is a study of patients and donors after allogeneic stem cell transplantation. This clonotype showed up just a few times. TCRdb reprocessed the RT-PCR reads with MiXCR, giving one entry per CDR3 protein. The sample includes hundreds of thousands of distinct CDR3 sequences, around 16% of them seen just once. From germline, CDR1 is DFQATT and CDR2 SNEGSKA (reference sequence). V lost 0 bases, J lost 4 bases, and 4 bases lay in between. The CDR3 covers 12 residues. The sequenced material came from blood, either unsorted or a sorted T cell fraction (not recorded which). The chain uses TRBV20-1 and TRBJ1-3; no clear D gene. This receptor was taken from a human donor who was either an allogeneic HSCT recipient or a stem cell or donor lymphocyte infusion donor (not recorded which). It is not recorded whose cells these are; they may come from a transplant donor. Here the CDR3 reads CSARDTGNTIYF. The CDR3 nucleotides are TGCAGTGCTAGAGATACAGGAAACACCATATATTTT.